The 17 T cell receptor beta chains listed next were all sequenced from one sample in a study of shared clonotypes between healthy human individuals (dated by TCRdb to the early 2020s). The method was the immunoSEQ multiplex PCR assay. TCRdb carries this immuneACCESS record with in-frame sequences only. Its versions omit some clonotypes, under half of them owing to an unresolved V gene in the studies checked, with the rest unexplained. The sample includes a few million clones, with approximately 94% observed a single time. The top ten clonotypes cover 0.11% to 0.15% of the sample. The specimen was naive CD4+ T cells sorted from blood. Explained via the paper, the cell subset or site label denotes: CD45RA+ positively selected. Every receptor here comes from a man aged 18 to 30 in good health.

The rearrangement uses TRBV7-2 and TRBJ1-5; perhaps TRBD1 as D (5 bases). Per the germline V gene, CDR1 is SGHTA and CDR2 is FQGNSA. The CDR3 length is 15 residues. Trimming took off 1 base at V and 0 bases at J, with 7 bases between the two ends. The CDR3 spells CASSLGQLSNQPQHF. The CDR3, as DNA: TGTGCCAGCAGCTTAGGACAGCTTAGCAATCAGCCCCAGCATTTT. The entire variable domain, with the rest obtained from reference TRBV7-2 and TRBJ1-5, is as follows: GAGVSQSPSNKVTEKGKDVELRCDPISGHTALYWYRQSLGQGLEFLIYFQGNSAPDKSGLPSDRFSAERTGGSVSTLTIQRTQQEDSAVYLCASSLGQLSNQPQHFGDGTRLSIL.

The chain has TRBV19 and TRBJ1-5, with D perhaps TRBD1 (5 bases). Looked up from germline, CDR1 is LNHDA and CDR2 is SQIVND (reference sequence). The V end was cut by 5 bases, the J end by 2 bases, with 16 bases between. This CDR3 has 16 residues. The DNA of the CDR3 is TGTGCCAGTAGTCCCCGACTGGGGGAGGGCAATCAGCCCCAGCATTTT. This encodes CASSPRLGEGNQPQHF. The variable domain in full, completed from reference TRBV19 and TRBJ1-5, reads DGGITQSPKYLFRKEGQNVTLSCEQNLNHDAMYWYRQDPGQGLRLIYYSQIVNDFQKGDIAEGYSVSREKKESFPLTVTSAQKNPTAFYLCASSPRLGEGNQPQHFGDGTRLSIL.

V is TRBV10-1 and J is TRBJ2-1, with 9 positions matching TRBD1. CDR1 is WNHNN, CDR2 SYGVQD, per germline (reference sequence). This CDR3 contains 14 residues. V trimming: 3 bases; J trimming: 5 bases; junction bases outside the gene matches: 2. The CDR3 loop reads CASSDGTGNNEQFF. The CDR3 nucleotides read TGCGCCAGCAGTGACGGGACAGGGAACAATGAGCAGTTCTTC.

The table lists this clone with a few counts. The chain is built from TRBV19 and TRBJ2-2, with D unresolved. Per germline, CDR1 LNHDA and CDR2 SQIVND (reference sequence). CDR3 length: 13 amino acids. V was shortened by 0 bases and J by 7 bases, with 6 bases between the two germline ends. CDR3 loop: CASSIDRSGELFF. The CDR3 DNA follows: TGTGCCAGTAGTATAGATCGAAGCGGGGAGCTGTTTTTT. The full variable domain, with the rest looked up from reference TRBV19 and TRBJ2-2, is DGGITQSPKYLFRKEGQNVTLSCEQNLNHDAMYWYRQDPGQGLRLIYYSQIVNDFQKGDIAEGYSVSREKKESFPLTVTSAQKNPTAFYLCASSIDRSGELFFGEGSRLTVL.

The rearrangement uses TRBV11-2 and TRBJ2-7; D is perhaps TRBD2 (6 bases). V shed 5 bases and J shed 5 bases, with 10 bases lying between them. Germline V gene lookup returns CDR1 SGHAT and CDR2 FQNNGV. The CDR3 consists of 12 residues. CDR3 loop: CASSPSGDEQYF. The CDR3 coding sequence is TGTGCCAGCAGCCCCTCGGGGGACGAGCAGTACTTC. The variable domain in full, with the rest retrieved from reference TRBV11-2 and TRBJ2-7, is EAGVAQSPRYKIIEKRQSVAFWCNPISGHATLYWYQQILGQGPKLLIQFQNNGVVDDSQLPKDRFSAERLKGVDSTLKIQPAKLEDSAVYLCASSPSGDEQYFGPGTRLTVT.

The rearrangement joins TRBV7-2 to TRBJ1-2; 7 bases fit TRBD1. V was clipped by 1 base and J by 7 bases; unmatched bases: 9. Germline V CDR1 and CDR2: SGHTA, FQGNSA. The CDR3 consists of 15 residues. DNA for the CDR3: TGTGCCAGCAGCTTAGGGGGGAAGACAGGGCTTGGCTACACCTTC. This translates into CASSLGGKTGLGYTF.

The chain joins TRBV7-2 to TRBJ2-7, with 9 bases that match TRBD1. Germline V gene lookup returns CDR1 SGHTA and CDR2 FQGNSA. This CDR3 contains 12 residues. V lost 11 bases and J lost 7; bases outside the gene matches: 9. The CDR3 is CAGRDRVGEQYF. The CDR3 nucleotides are TGTGCCGGCCGGGACAGGGTTGGGGAGCAGTACTTC.

The rearrangement links TRBV7-8 to TRBJ2-7; a possible D gene is TRBD1 (6 bases). The V gene's germline CDR1 is SGHVS and CDR2 FQNEAQ. The CDR3 has 14 amino acids. V was pared by 4 bases and J by 6 bases, with 16 bases between. The CDR3 region is CASSYGQNALEQYF. The CDR3 region has the DNA TGTGCCAGCAGCTACGGACAGAACGCCCTCGAGCAGTACTTC.

This chain links TRBV7-2 with TRBJ2-6; D remains ambiguous. With 5 bases removed from V and 5 bases from J, the gap between germline ends came to 16 bases. The length of the CDR3 is 16 residues. Germline V gives CDR1 SGHTA, CDR2 FQGNSA. CDR3 in DNA: TGTGCCAGCAGCAACGGACGCCCCCCCTGGGCCAACGTCCTGACTTTC. The encoded protein is CASSNGRPPWANVLTF.

The chain has TRBV11-2 and TRBJ1-1; 7 bases are a match to TRBD1. Germline assignment: CDR1 SGHAT and CDR2 FQNNGV. The CDR3 spans 14 residues. Trimming removed 5 bases from V and 3 bases from J; junction bases left unmatched: 6. For the CDR3, the DNA is TGTGCCAGCAGCACCCGACAGGGTGACACTGAAGCTTTCTTT. Encoded protein: CASSTRQGDTEAFF. Drawing the rest from reference TRBV11-2 and TRBJ1-1, the complete variable domain is EAGVAQSPRYKIIEKRQSVAFWCNPISGHATLYWYQQILGQGPKLLIQFQNNGVVDDSQLPKDRFSAERLKGVDSTLKIQPAKLEDSAVYLCASSTRQGDTEAFFGQGTRLTVV.

This sequence joins TRBV4-2 and TRBJ2-7; the D call may be TRBD1 or TRBD2 (5 bases each). Germline CDR1 reads LGHNA; CDR2 reads YNFKEQ. The CDR3 is made up of 14 amino acids. The V end lost 1 base, the J end lost 2 bases, and 9 bases lay between the germline ends. DNA of the CDR3: TGTGCCAGCAGCCAAGTGCAGGGAGCCTACGAGCAGTACTTC. Amino acid sequence: CASSQVQGAYEQYF.

The V gene is TRBV7-9, the J gene TRBJ2-5; 10 bases align to TRBD2. In germline, CDR1 is SEHNR, CDR2 FQNEAQ (reference sequence). The V and J ends lost 4 bases and 5 bases, in that order; junction bases with no gene match: 4. The CDR3 spans 14 residues. CDR3 sequence reads: CASSYASGSETQYF. CDR3 nucleotides: TGTGCCAGCAGCTACGCTAGCGGGAGTGAGACCCAGTACTTC. Complete variable domain (other parts from reference TRBV7-9 and TRBJ2-5): DTGVSQNPRHKITKRGQNVTFRCDPISEHNRLYWYRQTLGQGPEFLTYFQNEAQLEKSRLLSDRFSAERPKGSFSTLEIQRTEQGDSAMYLCASSYASGSETQYFGPGTRLLVL.

Points on this clone: The sample carries other DNA sequences with the same CDR3. The chain employs TRBV28 and TRBJ1-4, with 9 bases aligning to TRBD1. In germline, CDR1 is MDHEN, CDR2 SYDVKM. CDR3 length equals 14 residues. The J segment lost 8 bases and the V segment lost 4 bases, leaving 5 bases of the junction unmatched. Here the CDR3 DNA reads TGTGCCAGCAGTTCTCGGACAGGGGTGGAAAAACTGTTTTTT. It specifies CASSSRTGVEKLFF.

This chain links TRBV5-1 with TRBJ1-1; 9 positions match TRBD1. The V gene end was trimmed by 5 bases and the J gene end by 4 bases; junction bases not matched to a gene: 6. This CDR3 is 14 amino acids long. Germline-derived CDR1 and CDR2 are SGHRS and YFSETQ. CDR3 residues: CASRTGTGPTEAFF. CDR3 DNA sequence: TGCGCCAGCAGAACCGGGACAGGGCCCACTGAAGCTTTCTTT.

This sequence joins TRBV6-1 and TRBJ1-1; D gene unclear. V was cut by 3 bases and J by 7 bases, with 15 bases left in between. Germline CDR1 reads MNHNS; CDR2 reads SASEGT. The CDR3 loop spans 14 amino acids. The CDR3 loop is CASSESRADREAFF. CDR3 sequence (DNA): TGTGCCAGCAGTGAGTCGAGGGCCGACCGTGAAGCTTTCTTT.

This clone was detected a few times. The rearrangement links TRBV5-6 to TRBJ1-1, with D unclear. The germline V gene encodes CDR1 SGHDT and CDR2 YYEEEE. This CDR3 has 12 amino acids. Trimming removed 2 bases from V and 7 bases from J, with 9 bases in between. CDR3 sequence reads: CASSLLQIEAFF. Written as DNA, the CDR3 is TGTGCCAGCAGCTTATTGCAAATTGAAGCTTTCTTT.

The genes are TRBV5-1 and TRBJ2-7; 7 nucleotides match TRBD1. This CDR3 has 14 amino acids. J was trimmed by 1 base and V by 4 bases; bases with no gene match: 5. Germline loops: CDR1 SGHRS, CDR2 YFSETQ. This CDR3 is CASSKNRGSYEQYF. CDR3 in DNA: TGCGCCAGCAGCAAGAACAGGGGATCCTACGAGCAGTACTTC.